Described below is a single T cell receptor (beta chain) sequence and its context. What it binds is unknown. This CDR3 spans 15 amino acids. The V end lost 0 bases, the J end lost 0 bases, and 10 bases lay between the germline ends. Per germline, CDR1 GTSNPN and CDR2 SVGIG (reference sequence). The data are from a study of shared clonotypes between healthy human individuals. Tens of millions of PBMCs served as the genomic DNA source for unsorted samples. Deep was the level used in running the assay. Unsorted PBMC DNA went through sequencing on ten immunoSEQ deep assay plates. TCRdb keeps only in-frame clones here, not all; method: immunoSEQ multiplex PCR. The table records about 470,000 clones, about 76% of them present only once. Findings and caveats of the study: It was anticipated that sequencing depth would influence how many clonotypes donors shared.

The receptor was isolated from a woman between 40 and 55 years old in good health. Some clones in this sample may be carry-over from other donors' samples. The chain uses TRBV30 and TRBJ2-3; possibly TRBD2 for D (5 bases). The sequencing input was PBMCs. CDR3 in DNA: TGTGCCTGGAGTGTACTGGGAGCTAGCACAGATACGCAGTATTTT. Amino acids: CAWSVLGASTDTQYF.